This T cell receptor (beta chain) was captured by sequencing in a study of blood T cell repertoires in COVID-19. Across the whole study: Specimens from acute and convalescent COVID-19 originated in the United States, Italy and Spain. PBMCs, B-cell-depleted T cells, or T cells provided the cDNA or gDNA that made up the material.

Original data processing: Counts of nucleated cells, estimated from reference gene primer amplification, were obtained. The method was immunoSEQ multiplex PCR; TCRdb's version includes in-frame clones alone and lacks a portion of them. The V and J calls and clone size were taken over from that table, and D and trimming were inferred from the DNA. The table has about 160,000 clones, 87% seen once; the top ten hold roughly 6.6%. Germline loops: CDR1 SGDLS, CDR2 YYNGEE. This CDR3 is built from 14 residues. V trimming: 0 bases; J trimming: 5 bases; junction bases outside the gene matches: 2. The sequencing sample was made of peripheral blood. The rearrangement joins TRBV9 to TRBJ2-5, with 9 nucleotides matching TRBD1. The TCR was taken from a man older than 75 with acute or convalescent COVID-19. The CDR3, as DNA: TGTGCCAGCAGCGTAGGGACAGGGGTCGAGACCCAGTACTTC. This gives the protein CASSVGTGVETQYF.